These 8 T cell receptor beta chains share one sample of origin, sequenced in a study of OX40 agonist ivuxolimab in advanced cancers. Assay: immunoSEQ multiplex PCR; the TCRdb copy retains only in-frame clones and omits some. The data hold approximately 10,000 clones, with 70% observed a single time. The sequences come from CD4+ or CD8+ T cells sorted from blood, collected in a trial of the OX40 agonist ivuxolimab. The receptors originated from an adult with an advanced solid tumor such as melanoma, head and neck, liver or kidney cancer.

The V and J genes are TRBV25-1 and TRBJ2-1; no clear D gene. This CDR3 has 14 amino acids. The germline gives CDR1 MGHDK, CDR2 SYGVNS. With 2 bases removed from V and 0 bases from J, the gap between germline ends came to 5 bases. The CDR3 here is CASSELSSYNEQFF. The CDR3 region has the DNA TGTGCCAGCAGTGAACTGAGCTCCTACAATGAGCAGTTCTTC. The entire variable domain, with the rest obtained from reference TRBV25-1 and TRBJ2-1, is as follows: EADIYQTPRYLVIGTGKKITLECSQTMGHDKMYWYQQDPGMELHLIHYSYGVNSTEKGDLSSESTVSRIRTEHFPLTLESARPSHTSQYLCASSELSSYNEQFFGPGTRLTVL.

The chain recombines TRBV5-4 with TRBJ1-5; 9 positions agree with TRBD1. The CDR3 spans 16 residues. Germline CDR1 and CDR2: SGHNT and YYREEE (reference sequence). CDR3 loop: CAAARTGDYCNQPQHF. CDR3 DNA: TGTGCAGCAGCTCGGACAGGGGACTATTGTAATCAGCCCCAGCATTTT.

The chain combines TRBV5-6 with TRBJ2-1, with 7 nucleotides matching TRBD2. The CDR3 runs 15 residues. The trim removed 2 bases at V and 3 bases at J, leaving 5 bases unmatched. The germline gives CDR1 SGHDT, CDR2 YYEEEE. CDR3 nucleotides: TGTGCCAGCAGCTTCGGGGAGGGGTTCTACAATGAGCAGTTCTTC. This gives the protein CASSFGEGFYNEQFF.

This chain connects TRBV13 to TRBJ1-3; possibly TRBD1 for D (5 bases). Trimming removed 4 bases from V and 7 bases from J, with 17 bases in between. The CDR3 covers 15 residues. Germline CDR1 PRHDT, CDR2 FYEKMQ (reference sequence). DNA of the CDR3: TGTGCCAGCAGCTCCACACAGGTTCAGAGCAACACCATATATTTT. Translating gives CASSSTQVQSNTIYF.

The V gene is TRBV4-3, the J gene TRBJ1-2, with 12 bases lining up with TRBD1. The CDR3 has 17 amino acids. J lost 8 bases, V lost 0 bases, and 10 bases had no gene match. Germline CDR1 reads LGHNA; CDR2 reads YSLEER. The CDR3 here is CASSQDSRGQGARGYTF. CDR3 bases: TGCGCCAGCAGCCAAGATAGTAGGGGACAGGGGGCGCGGGGCTACACCTTC.

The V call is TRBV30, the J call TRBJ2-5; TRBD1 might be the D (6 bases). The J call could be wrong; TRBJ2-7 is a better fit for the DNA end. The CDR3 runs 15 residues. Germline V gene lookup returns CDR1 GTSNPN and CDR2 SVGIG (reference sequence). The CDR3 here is CAWSPVQGISYEQYF. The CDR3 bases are TGTGCCTGGAGTCCTGTACAGGGTATTAGCTACGAGCAGTACTTC.

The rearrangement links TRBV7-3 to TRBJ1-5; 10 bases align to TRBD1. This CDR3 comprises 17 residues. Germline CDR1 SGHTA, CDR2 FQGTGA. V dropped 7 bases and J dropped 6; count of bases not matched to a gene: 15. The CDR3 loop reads CASTPGPGTGVSQPQHF. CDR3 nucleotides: TGTGCCAGCACTCCCGGACCCGGGACAGGGGTAAGTCAGCCCCAGCATTTT.

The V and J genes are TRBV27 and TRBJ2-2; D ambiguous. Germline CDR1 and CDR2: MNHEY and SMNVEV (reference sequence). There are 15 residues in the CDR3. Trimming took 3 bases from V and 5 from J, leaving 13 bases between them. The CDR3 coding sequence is TGTGCCAGCAGTTTGAGTGGGTTCCGAACCGGGGAGCTGTTTTTT. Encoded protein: CASSLSGFRTGELFF.